This T cell receptor (beta chain) was retrieved from a study of blood T cell repertoires in COVID-19. Turning to the study itself: The origin of the acute and convalescent COVID-19 samples was the United States, Italy and Spain.

Germline-derived CDR1 and CDR2 are MRHNA and SNTAGT. The CDR3 consists of 15 residues. With 7 bases removed from V and 0 bases from J, the gap between germline ends came to 13 bases. Enrollment of patients from Seattle took place during active infection, with longitudinal follow-up. Method: immunoSEQ multiplex PCR; TCRdb's copy keeps in-frame clones and lacks some. Found here are under 250,000 clones, roughly 92% of them singletons; the top ten hold around 0.84%. The sequencing sample was made of peripheral blood. V usage is TRBV6-4 and J usage is TRBJ1-5; a weak D match, TRBD1 (6 bases). The sequence was collected from a man in his 60s with COVID-19, enrolled during active disease. CDR3 region: CASKGQGISNQPQHF. DNA for the CDR3: TGTGCCAGCAAAGGCCAGGGGATTAGCAATCAGCCCCAGCATTTT.